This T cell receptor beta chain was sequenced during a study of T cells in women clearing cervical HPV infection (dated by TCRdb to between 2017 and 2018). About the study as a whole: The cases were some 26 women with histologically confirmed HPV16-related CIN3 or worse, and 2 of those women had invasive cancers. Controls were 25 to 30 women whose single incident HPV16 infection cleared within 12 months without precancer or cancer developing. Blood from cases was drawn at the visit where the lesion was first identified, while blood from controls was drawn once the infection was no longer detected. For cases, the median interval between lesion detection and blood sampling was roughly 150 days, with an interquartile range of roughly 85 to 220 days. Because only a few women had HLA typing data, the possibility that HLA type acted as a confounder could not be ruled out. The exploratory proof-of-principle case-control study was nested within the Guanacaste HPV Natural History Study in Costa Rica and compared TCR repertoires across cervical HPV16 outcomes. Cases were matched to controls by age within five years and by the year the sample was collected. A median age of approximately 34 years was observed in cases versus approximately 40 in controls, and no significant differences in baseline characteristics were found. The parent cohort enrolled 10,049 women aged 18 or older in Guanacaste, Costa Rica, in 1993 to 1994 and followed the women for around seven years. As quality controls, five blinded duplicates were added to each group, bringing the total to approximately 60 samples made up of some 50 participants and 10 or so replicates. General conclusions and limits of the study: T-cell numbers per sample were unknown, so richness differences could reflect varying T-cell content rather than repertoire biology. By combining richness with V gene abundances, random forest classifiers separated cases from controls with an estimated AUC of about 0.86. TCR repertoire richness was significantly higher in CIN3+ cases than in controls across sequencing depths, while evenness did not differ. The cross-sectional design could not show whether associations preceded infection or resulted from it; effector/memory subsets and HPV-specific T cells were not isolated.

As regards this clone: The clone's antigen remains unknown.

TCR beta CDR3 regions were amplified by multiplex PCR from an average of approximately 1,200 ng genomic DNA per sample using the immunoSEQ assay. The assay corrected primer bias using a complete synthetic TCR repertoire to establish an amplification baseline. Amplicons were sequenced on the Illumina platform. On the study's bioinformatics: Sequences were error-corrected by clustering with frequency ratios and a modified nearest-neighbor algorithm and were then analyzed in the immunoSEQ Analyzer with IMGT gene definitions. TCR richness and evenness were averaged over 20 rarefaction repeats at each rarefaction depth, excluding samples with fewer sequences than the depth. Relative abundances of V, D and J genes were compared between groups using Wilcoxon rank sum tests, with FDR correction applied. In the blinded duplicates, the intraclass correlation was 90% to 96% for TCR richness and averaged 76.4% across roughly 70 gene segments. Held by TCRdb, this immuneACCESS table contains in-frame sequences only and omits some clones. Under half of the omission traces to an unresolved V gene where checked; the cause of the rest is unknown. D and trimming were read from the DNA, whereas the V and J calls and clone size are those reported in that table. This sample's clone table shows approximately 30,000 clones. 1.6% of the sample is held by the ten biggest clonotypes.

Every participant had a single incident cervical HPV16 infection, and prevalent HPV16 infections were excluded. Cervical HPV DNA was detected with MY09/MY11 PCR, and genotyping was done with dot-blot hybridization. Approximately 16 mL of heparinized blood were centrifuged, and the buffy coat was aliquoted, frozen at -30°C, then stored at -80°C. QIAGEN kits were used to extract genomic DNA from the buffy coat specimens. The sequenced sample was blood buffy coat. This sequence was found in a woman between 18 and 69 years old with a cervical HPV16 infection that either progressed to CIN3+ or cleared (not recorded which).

CDR3 loop: CASSIRGTPAFF. The sequenced part of the CDR3 DNA is TGTGCCAGTAGTATCCGTGGGACTCCG. This receptor chain uses TRBV19 and TRBJ1-1, and perhaps TRBD1 as D gene, on 5 matching bases. The read ends 3 residues before the CDR3 terminus; that terminus is restored from the germline J gene. CDR1 and CDR2, per the germline V gene (reference sequence), are LNHDA and SQIVND. The CDR3 holds 12 amino acids from the cysteine to the phenylalanine. Sequencing covers 27 bases of the CDR3, shown here with the frame starting at base 1.